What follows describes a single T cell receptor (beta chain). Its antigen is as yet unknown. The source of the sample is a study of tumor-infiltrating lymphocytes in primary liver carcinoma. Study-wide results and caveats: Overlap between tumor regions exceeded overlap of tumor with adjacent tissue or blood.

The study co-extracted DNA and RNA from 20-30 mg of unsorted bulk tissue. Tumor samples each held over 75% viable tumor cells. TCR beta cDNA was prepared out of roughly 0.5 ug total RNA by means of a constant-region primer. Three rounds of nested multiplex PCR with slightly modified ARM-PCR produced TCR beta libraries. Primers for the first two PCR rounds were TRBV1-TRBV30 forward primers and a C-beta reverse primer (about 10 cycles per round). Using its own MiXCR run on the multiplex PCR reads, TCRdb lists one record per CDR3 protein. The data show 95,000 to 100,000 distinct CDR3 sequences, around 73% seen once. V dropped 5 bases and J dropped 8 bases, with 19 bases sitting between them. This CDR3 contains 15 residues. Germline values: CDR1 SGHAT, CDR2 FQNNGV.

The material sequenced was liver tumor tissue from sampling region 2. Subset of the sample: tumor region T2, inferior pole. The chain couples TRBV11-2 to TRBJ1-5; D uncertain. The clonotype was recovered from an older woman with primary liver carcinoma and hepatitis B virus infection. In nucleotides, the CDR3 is TGTGCCAGCAGCGTCTGGGTGGGAGGAGATAAGCCCCAGCATTTT. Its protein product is CASSVWVGGDKPQHF.